The TCR beta chain under discussion was sequenced for a study of blood T cell repertoires in COVID-19. Study-wide context: Italy, Spain and the United States were the sources of the convalescent and acute COVID-19 samples.

The CDR3 sequence is 20 residues long. Germline-derived CDR1 and CDR2 are SGDLS and YYNGEE. With V trimmed by 3 bases and J by 3 bases, 23 bases remained unmatched. The repertoire was sequenced with immunoSEQ multiplex PCR; TCRdb's copy has only in-frame clones and lacks some. The sample has approximately 300,000 clones, 85% seen once; the top ten hold about 2%. This sequence originates from a young woman who had been exposed to COVID-19. The rearrangement joins TRBV9 to TRBJ2-7; 8 nucleotides agree with TRBD1. The sequenced sample was PBMCs or T cells enriched from blood (not recorded which). This chain's CDR3 is CASSGGQGAGGSAGLYEQYF. The CDR3 bases are TGTGCCAGCAGCGGAGGCCAGGGCGCAGGGGGCTCGGCCGGACTCTACGAGCAGTACTTC.